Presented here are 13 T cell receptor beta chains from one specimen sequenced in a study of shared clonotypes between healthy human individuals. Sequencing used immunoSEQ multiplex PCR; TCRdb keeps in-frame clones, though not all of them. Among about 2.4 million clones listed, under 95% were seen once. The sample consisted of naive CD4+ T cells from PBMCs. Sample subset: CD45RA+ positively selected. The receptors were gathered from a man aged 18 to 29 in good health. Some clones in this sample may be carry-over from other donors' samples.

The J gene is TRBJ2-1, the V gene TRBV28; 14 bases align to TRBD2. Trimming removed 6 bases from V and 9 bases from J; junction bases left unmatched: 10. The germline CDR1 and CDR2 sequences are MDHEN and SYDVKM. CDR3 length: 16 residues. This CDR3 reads CASSSDRLAGGLEQFF. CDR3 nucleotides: TGTGCCAGCAGCTCCGACCGACTAGCGGGAGGGCTTGAGCAGTTCTTC. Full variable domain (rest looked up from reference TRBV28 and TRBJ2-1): DVKVTQSSRYLVKRTGEKVFLECVQDMDHENMFWYRQDPGLGLRLIYFSYDVKMKEKGDIPEGYSVSREKKERFSLILESASTNQTSMYLCASSSDRLAGGLEQFFGPGTRLTVL.

CDR3 in amino acids: CASSPRDQGRGTNEKLFF. The CDR3 DNA follows: TGTGCCAGTAGCCCCAGAGACCAGGGCCGTGGAACTAATGAAAAACTGTTTTTT. The chain carries TRBV19 and TRBJ1-4, with a possible D match to TRBD1 (5 bases). Germline values: CDR1 LNHDA, CDR2 SQIVND (reference sequence). The CDR3 contains 18 residues. V was clipped by 6 bases and J by 1 base, with 21 bases between them.

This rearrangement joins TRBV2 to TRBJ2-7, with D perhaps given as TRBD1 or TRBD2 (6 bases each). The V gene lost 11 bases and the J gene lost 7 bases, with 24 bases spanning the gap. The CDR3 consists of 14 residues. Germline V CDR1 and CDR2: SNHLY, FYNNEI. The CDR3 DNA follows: TGTGCCCCACCCAGGAAAGGGGGGTTGCGGGAGCAGTACTTC. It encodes CAPPRKGGLREQYF.

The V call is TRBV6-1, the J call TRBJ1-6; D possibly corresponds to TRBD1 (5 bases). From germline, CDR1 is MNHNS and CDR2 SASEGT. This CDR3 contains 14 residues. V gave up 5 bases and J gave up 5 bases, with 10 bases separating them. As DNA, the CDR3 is TGTGCCAGCAGTTATGGGGGGAATAATTCACCCCTCCACTTT. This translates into CASSYGGNNSPLHF.

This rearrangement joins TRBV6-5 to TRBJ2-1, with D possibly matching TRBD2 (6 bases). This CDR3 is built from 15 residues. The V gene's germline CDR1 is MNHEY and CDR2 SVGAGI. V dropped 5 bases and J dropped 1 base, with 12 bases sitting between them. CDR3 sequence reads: CASSQTRASYNEQFF. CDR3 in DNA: TGTGCCAGCAGTCAGACTAGGGCGTCCTACAATGAGCAGTTCTTC.

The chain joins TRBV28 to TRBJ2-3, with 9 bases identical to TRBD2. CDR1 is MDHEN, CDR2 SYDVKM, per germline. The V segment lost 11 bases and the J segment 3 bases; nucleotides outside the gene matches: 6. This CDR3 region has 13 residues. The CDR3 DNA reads TGTGCCTGCGGGAGGGCGGGGACAGATACGCAGTATTTT. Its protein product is CACGRAGTDTQYF.

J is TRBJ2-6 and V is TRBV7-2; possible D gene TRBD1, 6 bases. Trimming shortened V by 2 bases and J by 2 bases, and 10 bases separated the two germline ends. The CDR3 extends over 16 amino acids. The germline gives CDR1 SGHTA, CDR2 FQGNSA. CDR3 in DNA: TGTGCCAGCAGCTTATTCAGGGGCGCTGGGGCCAACGTCCTGACTTTC. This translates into CASSLFRGAGANVLTF.

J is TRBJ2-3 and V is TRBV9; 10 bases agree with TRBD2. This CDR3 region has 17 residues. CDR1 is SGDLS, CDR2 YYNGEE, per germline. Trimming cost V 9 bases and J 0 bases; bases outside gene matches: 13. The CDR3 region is CATPPGASGSSTDTQYF. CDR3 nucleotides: TGTGCCACACCACCCGGGGCTAGCGGGAGTAGCACAGATACGCAGTATTTT.

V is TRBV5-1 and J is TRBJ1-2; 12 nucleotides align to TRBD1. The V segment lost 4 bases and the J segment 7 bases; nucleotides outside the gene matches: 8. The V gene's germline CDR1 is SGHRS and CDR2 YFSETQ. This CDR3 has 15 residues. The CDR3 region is CASSNSGTGGVGYTF. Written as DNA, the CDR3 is TGCGCCAGCAGCAATTCCGGGACAGGGGGCGTTGGCTACACCTTC.

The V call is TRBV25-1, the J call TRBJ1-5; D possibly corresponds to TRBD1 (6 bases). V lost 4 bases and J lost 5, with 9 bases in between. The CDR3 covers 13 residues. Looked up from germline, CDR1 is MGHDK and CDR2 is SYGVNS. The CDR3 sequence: CASSGGGHQPQHF. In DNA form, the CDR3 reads TGTGCCAGCAGTGGAGGGGGGCATCAGCCCCAGCATTTT.

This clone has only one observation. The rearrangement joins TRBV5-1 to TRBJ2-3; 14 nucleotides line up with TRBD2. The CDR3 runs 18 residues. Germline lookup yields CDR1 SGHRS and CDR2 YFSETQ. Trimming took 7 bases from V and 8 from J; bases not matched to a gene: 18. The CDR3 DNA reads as TGCGCCAGCCACTCCGGGACTAGCGGGAGAAGTGGGATGGGTACGCAGTATTTT. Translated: CASHSGTSGRSGMGTQYF.

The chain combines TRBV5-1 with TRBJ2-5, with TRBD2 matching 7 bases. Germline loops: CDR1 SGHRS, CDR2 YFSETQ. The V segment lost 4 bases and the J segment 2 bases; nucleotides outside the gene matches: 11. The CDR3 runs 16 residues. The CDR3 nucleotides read TGCGCCAGCAGCGTACAGTGGCTAGCGGATCAAGAGACCCAGTACTTC. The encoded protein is CASSVQWLADQETQYF. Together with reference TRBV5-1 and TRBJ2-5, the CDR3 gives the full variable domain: KAGVTQTPRYLIKTRGQQVTLSCSPISGHRSVSWYQQTPGQGLQFLFEYFSETQRNKGNFPGRFSGRQFSNSRSEMNVSTLELGDSALYLCASSVQWLADQETQYFGPGTRLLVL.

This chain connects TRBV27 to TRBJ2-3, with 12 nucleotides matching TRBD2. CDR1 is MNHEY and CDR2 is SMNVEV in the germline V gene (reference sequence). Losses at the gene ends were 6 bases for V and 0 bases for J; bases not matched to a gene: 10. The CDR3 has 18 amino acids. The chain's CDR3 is CASSFSSGTSGSTDTQYF. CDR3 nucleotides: TGTGCCAGCAGCTTTTCCTCCGGGACTAGCGGGAGCACAGATACGCAGTATTTT.